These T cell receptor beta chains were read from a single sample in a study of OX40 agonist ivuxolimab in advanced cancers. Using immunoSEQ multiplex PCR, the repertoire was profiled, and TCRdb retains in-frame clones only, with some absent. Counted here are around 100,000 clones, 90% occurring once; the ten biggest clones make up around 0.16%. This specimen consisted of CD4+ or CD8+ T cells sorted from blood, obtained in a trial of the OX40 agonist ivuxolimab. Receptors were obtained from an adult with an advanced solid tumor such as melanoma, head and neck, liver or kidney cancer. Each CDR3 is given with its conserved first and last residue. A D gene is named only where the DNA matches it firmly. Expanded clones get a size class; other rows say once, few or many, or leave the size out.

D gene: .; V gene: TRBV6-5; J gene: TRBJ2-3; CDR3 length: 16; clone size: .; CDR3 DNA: TGTGCCAGCAGTTACAGAGGGAGCTTTGGCACAGATACGCAGTATTTT; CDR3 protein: CASSYRGSFGTDTQYF
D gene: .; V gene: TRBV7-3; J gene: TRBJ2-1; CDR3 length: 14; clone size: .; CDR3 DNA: TGTGCCAGCAGCTTCAGTGGTTCCTACAATGAGCAGTTCTTC; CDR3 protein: CASSFSGSYNEQFF
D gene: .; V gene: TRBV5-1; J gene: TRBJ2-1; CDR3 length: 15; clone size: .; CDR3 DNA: TGCGCCAGCAGGCGGACTAACACGGGGAACACTGAGCAGTTCTTC; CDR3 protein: CASRRTNTGNTEQFF
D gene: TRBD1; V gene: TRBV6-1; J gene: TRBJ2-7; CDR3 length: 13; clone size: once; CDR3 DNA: TGTGCCAGCTCAGGGGGCCTCTCCTACGAGCAGTACTTC; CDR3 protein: CASSGGLSYEQYF
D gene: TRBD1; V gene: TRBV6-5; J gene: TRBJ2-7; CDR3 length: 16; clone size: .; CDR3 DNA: TGTGCCAGCAGTTATTCAGCCGCGGACAGGGGCTACGAGCAGTACTTC; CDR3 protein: CASSYSAADRGYEQYF
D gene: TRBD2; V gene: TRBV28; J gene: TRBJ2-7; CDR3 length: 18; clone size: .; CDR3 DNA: TGTGCCAGCAGTGGTGAAGACAGGCGGACTAGCAGGCTTTACGAGCAGTACTTC; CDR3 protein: CASSGEDRRTSRLYEQYF
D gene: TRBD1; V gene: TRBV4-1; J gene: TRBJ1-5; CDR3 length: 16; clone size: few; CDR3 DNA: TGCGCCAGCAGCCAAGTGTTAACGAGGGGGCCTCAGCCCCAGCATTTT; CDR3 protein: CASSQVLTRGPQPQHF
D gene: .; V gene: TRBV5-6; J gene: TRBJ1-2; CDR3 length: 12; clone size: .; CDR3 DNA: TGTGCCAGCAGCTTGGATAACTATGGCTACACCTTC; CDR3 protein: CASSLDNYGYTF
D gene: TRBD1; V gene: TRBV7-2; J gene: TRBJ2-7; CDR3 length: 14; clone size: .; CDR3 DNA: TGTGCCAGCAGCCGCGACAGGGCGAACTACGAGCAGTACTTC; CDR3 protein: CASSRDRANYEQYF
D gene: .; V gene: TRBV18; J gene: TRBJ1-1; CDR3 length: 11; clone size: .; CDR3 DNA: TGTGCCAGCAAGGGGACCACTGAAGCTTTCTTT; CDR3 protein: CASKGTTEAFF
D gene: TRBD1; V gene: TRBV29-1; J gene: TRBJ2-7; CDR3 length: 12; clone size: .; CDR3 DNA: TGCAGCGTCACGACAGGGGCCTACGAGCAGTACTTC; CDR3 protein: CSVTTGAYEQYF
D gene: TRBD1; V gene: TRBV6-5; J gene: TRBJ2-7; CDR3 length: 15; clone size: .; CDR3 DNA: TGTGCCAGCAGTACCGGGACAGGGGCCTTCTACGAGCAGTACTTC; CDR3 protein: CASSTGTGAFYEQYF
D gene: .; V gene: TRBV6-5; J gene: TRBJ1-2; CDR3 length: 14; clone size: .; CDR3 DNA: TGTGCCAGCAGTTACTCGATCTCAAGACATGGCTACACCTTC; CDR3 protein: CASSYSISRHGYTF
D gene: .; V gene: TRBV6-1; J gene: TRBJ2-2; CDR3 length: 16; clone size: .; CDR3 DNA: TGTGCCAGCAGTGAAATAGGACAGCCGAACACCGGGGAGCTGTTTTTT; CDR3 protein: CASSEIGQPNTGELFF
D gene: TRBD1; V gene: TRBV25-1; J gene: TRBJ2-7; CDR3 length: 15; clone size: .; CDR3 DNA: TGTGCCAGCAGTGATTGGCAGGGGGCTAGGTACGAGCAGTACTTC; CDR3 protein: CASSDWQGARYEQYF
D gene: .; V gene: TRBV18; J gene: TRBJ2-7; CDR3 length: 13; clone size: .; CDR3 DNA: TGTGCCAGCTCTGGGACGGACTCCTACGAGCAGTACTTC; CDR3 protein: CASSGTDSYEQYF
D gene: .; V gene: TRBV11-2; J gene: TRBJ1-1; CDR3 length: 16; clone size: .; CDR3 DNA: TGTGCCAGCAGCTTATTTAGTTTGGCCATGAACACTGAAGCTTTCTTT; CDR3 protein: CASSLFSLAMNTEAFF
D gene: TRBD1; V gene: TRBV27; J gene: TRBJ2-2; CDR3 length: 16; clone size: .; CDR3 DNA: TGTGCCAGCAGTAAACAGGGGTCACCGAACACCGGGGAGCTGTTTTTT; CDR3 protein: CASSKQGSPNTGELFF
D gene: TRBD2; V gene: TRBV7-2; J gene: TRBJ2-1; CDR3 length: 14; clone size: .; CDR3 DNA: TGTGCCAGCAGCTTCCTAGCGGGATGGTCTGAGCAGTTCTTC; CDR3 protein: CASSFLAGWSEQFF
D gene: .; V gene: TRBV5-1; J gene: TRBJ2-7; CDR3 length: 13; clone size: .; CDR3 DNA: TGCGCCAGCAGCTTGGACACTTACTACGAGCAGTACTTC; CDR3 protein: CASSLDTYYEQYF
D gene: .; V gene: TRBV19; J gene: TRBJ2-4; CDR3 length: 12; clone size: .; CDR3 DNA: TGTGCCAGTACAGGGACCAAAAACATTCAGTACTTC; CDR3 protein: CASTGTKNIQYF
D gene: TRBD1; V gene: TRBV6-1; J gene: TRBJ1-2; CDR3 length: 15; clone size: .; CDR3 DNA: TGTGCCAGCAGAGCCGTAGGGGGACAGATCTATGGCTACACCTTC; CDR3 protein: CASRAVGGQIYGYTF
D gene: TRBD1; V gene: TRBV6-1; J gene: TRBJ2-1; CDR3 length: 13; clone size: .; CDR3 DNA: TGTGCCAGCAGTAGCGGACAGGGCCTTTGGCAGTTCTTC; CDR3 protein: CASSSGQGLWQFF
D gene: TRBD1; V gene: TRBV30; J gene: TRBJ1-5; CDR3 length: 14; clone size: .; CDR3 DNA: TGTGCCTGGAGCCGGGGACAGCTCAATCAGCCCCAGCATTTT; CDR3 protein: CAWSRGQLNQPQHF